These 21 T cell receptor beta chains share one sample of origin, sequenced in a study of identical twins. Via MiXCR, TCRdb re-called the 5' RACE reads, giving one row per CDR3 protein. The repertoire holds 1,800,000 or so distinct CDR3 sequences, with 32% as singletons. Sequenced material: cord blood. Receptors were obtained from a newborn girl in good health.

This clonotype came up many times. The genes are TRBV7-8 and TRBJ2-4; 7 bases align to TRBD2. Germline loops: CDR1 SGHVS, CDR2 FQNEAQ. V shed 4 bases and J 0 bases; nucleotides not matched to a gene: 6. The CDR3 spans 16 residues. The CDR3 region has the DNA TGTGCCAGCAGCTCCTTAGCGGGTTTAGCCAAAAACATTCAGTACTTC. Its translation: CASSSLAGLAKNIQYF. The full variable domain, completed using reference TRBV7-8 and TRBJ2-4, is GAGVSQSPRYKVAKRGQDVALRCDPISGHVSLFWYQQALGQGPEFLTYFQNEAQLDKSGLPSDRFFAERPEGSVSTLKIQRTQQEDSAVYLCASSSLAGLAKNIQYFGAGTRLSVL.

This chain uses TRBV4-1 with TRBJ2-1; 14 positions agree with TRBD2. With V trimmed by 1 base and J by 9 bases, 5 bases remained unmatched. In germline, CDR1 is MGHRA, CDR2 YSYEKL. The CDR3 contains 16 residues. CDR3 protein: CASSQAGTSGRSEQFF. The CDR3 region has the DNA TGCGCCAGCAGCCAAGCGGGGACTAGCGGGAGAAGTGAGCAGTTCTTC.

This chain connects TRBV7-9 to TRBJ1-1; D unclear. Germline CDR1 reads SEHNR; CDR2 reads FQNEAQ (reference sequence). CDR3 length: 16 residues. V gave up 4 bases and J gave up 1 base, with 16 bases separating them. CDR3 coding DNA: TGTGCCAGCAGCTCCTCAGGAAGGGCTGGGAACACTGAAGCTTTCTTT. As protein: CASSSSGRAGNTEAFF.

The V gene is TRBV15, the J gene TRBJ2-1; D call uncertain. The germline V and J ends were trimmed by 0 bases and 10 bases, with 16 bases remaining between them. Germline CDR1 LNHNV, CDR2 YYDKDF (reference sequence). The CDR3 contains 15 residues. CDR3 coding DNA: TGTGCCACCAGCAGAGATTCTCGGGTTTTGGGGGAGCAGTTCTTC. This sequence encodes CATSRDSRVLGEQFF.

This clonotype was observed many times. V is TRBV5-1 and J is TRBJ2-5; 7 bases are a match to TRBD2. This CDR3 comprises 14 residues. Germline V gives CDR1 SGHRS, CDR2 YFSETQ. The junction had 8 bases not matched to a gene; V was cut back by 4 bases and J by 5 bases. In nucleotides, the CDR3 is TGCGCCAGCAGCAAGGGACTACTAAAGGAGACCCAGTACTTC. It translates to CASSKGLLKETQYF.

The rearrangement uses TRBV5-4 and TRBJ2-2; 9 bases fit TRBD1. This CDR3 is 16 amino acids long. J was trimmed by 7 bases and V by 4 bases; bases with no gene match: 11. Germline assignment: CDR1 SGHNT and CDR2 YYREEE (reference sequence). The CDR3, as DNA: TGTGCCAGCAGCCCGCGGAGACAGGGGGACGTCGGGGAGCTGTTTTTT. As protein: CASSPRRQGDVGELFF. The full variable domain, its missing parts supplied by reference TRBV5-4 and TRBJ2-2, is ETGVTQSPTHLIKTRGQQVTLRCSSQSGHNTVSWYQQALGQGPQFIFQYYREEENGRGNFPPRFSGLQFPNYSSELNVNALELDDSALYLCASSPRRQGDVGELFFGEGSRLTVL.

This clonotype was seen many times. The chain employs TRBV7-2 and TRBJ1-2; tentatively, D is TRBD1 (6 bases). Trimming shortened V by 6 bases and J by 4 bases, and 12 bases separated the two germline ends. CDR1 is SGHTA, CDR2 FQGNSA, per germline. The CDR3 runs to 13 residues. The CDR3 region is CASRKGVSYGYTF. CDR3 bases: TGTGCCAGCAGAAAGGGGGTTTCCTATGGCTACACCTTC.

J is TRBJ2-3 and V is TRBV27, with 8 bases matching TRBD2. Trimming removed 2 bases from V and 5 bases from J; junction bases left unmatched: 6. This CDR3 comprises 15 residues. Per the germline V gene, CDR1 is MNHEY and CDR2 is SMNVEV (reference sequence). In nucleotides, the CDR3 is TGTGCCAGCAGTTTACGGGCCGGGAGGGTAGATACGCAGTATTTT. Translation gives CASSLRAGRVDTQYF.

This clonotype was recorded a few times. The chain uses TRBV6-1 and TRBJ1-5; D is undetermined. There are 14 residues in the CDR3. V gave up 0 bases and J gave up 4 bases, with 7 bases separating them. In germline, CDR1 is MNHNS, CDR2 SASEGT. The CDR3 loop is CASSEAPANQPQHF. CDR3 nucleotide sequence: TGTGCCAGCAGTGAAGCCCCCGCAAATCAGCCCCAGCATTTT.

CDR3 loop: CSAEGSDNSPLHF. In DNA form, the CDR3 reads TGCAGTGCTGAGGGCAGCGATAATTCACCCCTCCACTTT. The rearrangement links TRBV20-1 to TRBJ1-6; D unclear. Germline V gives CDR1 DFQATT, CDR2 SNEGSKA (reference sequence). V was trimmed by 5 bases and J by 5 bases, leaving 10 bases between them. CDR3 size: 13 residues.

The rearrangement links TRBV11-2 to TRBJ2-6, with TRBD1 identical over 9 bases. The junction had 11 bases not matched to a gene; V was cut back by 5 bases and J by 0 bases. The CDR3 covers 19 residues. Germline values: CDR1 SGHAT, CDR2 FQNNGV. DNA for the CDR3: TGTGCCAGCAGCAGCGTCCGGGACAGGGCGATCTCTGGGGCCAACGTCCTGACTTTC. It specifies CASSSVRDRAISGANVLTF.

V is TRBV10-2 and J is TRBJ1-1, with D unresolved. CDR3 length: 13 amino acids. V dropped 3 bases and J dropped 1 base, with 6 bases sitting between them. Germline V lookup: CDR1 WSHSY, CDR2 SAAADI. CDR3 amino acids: CASSEIENTEAFF. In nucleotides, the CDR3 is TGCGCCAGCAGTGAAATTGAGAACACTGAAGCTTTCTTT.

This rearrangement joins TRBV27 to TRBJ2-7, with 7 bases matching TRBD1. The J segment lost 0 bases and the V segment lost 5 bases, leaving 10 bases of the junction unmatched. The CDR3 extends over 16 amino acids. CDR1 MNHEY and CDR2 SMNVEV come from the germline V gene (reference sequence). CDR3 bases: TGTGCCAGCAGTCCCAGGGGGAAAGGCCTCTCCTACGAGCAGTACTTC. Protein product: CASSPRGKGLSYEQYF.

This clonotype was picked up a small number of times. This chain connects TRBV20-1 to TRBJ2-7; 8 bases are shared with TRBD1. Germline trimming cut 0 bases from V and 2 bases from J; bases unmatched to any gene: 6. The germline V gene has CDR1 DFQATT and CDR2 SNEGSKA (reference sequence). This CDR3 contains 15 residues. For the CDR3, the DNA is TGCAGTGCTAGAGATCTTGGACAGGGAACCTACGAGCAGTACTTC. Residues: CSARDLGQGTYEQYF.

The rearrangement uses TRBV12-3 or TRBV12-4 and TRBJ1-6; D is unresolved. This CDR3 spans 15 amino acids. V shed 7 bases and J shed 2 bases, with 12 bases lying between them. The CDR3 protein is CASNPSVTYNSPLHF. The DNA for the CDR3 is TGTGCCAGCAACCCCAGTGTGACCTATAATTCACCCCTCCACTTT.

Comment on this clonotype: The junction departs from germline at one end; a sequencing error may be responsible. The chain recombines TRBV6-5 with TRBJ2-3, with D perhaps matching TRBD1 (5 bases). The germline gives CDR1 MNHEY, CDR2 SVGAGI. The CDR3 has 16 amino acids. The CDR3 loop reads CAGSYSLRGYSDTQYF. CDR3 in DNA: TGTGCCGGCAGTTACTCGTTAAGGGGTTACTCAGATACGCAGTATTTT.

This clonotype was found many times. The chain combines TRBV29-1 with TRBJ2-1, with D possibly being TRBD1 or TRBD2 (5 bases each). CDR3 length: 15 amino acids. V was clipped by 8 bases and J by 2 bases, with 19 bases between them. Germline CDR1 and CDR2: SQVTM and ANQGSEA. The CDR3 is CSIGTGFMTYNEQFF. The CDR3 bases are TGCAGCATCGGGACCGGGTTTATGACCTACAATGAGCAGTTCTTC.

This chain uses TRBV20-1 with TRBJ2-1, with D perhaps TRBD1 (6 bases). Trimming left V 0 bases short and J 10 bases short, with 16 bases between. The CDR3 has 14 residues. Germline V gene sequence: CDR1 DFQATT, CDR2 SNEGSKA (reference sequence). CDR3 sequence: CSARDSQGSYEQFF. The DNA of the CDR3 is TGCAGTGCTAGAGATTCACAGGGCTCCTACGAGCAGTTCTTC.

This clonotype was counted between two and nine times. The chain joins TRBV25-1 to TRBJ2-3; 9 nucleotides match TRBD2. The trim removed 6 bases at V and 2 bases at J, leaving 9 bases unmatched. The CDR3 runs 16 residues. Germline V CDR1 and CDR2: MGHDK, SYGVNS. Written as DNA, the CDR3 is TGTGCCAGCAGCCCCCTAGCGGGGCGACCCACAGATACGCAGTATTTT. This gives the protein CASSPLAGRPTDTQYF.

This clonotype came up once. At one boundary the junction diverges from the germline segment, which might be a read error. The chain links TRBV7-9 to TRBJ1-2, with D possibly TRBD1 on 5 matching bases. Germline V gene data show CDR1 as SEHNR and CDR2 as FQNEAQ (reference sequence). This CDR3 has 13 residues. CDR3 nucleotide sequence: TGTGCCAGCAGCCCTCGGGACGGCTATGGCTGCACCTTC. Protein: CASSPRDGYGCTF.

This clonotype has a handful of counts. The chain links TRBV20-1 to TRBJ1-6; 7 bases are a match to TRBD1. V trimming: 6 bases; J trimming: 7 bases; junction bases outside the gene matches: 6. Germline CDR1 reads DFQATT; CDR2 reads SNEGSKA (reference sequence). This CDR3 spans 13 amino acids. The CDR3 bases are TGCAGTGCCCGGACAGGCGAAAATTCACCCCTCCACTTT. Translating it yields CSARTGENSPLHF.